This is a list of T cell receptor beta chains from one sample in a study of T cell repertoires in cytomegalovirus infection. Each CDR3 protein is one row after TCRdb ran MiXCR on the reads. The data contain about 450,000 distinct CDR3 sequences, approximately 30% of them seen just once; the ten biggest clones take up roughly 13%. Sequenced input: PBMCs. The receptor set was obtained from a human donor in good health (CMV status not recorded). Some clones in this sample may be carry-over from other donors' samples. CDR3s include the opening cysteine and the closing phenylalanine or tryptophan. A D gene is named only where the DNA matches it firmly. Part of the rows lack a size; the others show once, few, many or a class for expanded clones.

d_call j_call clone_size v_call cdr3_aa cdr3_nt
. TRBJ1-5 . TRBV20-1 CSARGRTYNQPQHF TGCAGTGCTAGAGGCAGGACCTACAATCAGCCCCAGCATTTT
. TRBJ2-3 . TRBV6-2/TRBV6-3 CASRGIWTSTDTQYF TGTGCCAGCAGGGGGATTTGGACCAGCACAGATACGCAGTATTTT
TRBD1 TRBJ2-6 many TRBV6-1 CASSASYRGSLSGANVLTF TGTGCCAGCAGTGCCTCCTACAGGGGTTCTTTGTCTGGGGCCAACGTCCTGACTTTC
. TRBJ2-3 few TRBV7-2 CASSLGVGETDTQYF TGTGCCAGCAGCTTAGGGGTGGGCGAGACAGATACGCAGTATTTT
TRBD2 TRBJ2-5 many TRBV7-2 CASSLSSGGGQETQYF TGTGCCAGCAGCTTAAGTAGCGGGGGTGGCCAAGAGACCCAGTACTTC
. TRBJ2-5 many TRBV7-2 CASSLNRGETQYF TGTGCCAGCAGCTTAAATCGCGGGGAGACCCAGTACTTC
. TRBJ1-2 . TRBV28 CASSSRANYGYTF TGTGCCAGCAGTTCCCGGGCTAACTATGGCTACACCTTC
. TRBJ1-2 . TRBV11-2 CASSFLGGKPSGYTF TGTGCCAGCAGCTTTCTCGGGGGGAAACCGTCTGGCTACACCTTC
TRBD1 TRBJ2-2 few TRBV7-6 CASSFLQGANTGELFF TGTGCCAGCAGCTTCTTACAGGGGGCGAACACCGGGGAGCTGTTTTTT
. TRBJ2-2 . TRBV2 CASSEVVGGPTGELFF TGTGCCAGCAGTGAAGTCGTCGGGGGGCCAACCGGGGAGCTGTTTTTT
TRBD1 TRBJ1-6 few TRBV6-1 CASSGDRGNSPLHF TGTGCCAGCAGTGGGGACAGGGGAAATTCACCCCTCCACTTT
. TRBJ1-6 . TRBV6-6 CASSDGVSYNSPLHF TGTGCCAGCAGTGACGGAGTATCCTATAATTCACCCCTCCACTTT
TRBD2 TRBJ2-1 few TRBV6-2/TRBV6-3 CASSFSGGYNEQFF TGTGCCAGCAGTTTTAGCGGGGGATACAATGAGCAGTTCTTC
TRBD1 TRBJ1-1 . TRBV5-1 CASSPRDRRMNTEAFF TGCGCCAGCAGCCCCCGGGACAGGAGAATGAACACTGAAGCTTTCTTT
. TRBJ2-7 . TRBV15 CATSRGKNYEQYF TGTGCCACCAGCAGAGGTAAAAACTACGAGCAGTACTTC
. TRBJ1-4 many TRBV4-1 CASSQEGPGAPNEKLFF TGCGCCAGCAGCCAAGAAGGGCCCGGGGCCCCTAATGAAAAACTGTTTTTT
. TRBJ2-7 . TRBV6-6 CASSRDFRYEQYF TGTGCCAGCAGTAGGGACTTCCGCTACGAGCAGTACTTC
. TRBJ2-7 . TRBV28 CASKGSGSSYEQSF TGTGCCAGCAAGGGGTCTGGGAGCTCCTACGAGCAGTCCTTC
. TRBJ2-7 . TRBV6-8 CASSYPAAGPYEQYF TGTGCCAGCAGTTACCCCGCCGCGGGACCATACGAGCAGTACTTC
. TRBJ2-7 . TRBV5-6 CASSLSPISLGGYEQYF TGTGCCAGCAGCTTATCCCCAATATCCTTAGGGGGCTACGAGCAGTACTTC
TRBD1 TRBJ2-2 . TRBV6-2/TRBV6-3 CASSAFVGQVNTGELFF TGTGCCAGCAGTGCTTTTGTGGGACAGGTGAACACCGGGGAGCTGTTTTTT
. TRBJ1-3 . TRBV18 CASSPPYSLGNTIYF TGTGCCAGCTCACCACCGTATAGCCTGGGAAACACCATATATTTT
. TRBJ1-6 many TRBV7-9 CASSLLTPASSYNSPLHF TGTGCCAGCAGCTTATTGACACCCGCTAGCTCCTATAATTCACCCCTCCACTTT
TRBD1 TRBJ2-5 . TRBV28 CASSLTGGISTETQYF TGTGCCAGCAGTTTGACAGGGGGCATTTCTACGGAGACCCAGTACTTC
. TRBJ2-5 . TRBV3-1 CASSQEGFGETQYF TGTGCCAGCAGCCAAGAGGGCTTCGGGGAGACCCAGTACTTC
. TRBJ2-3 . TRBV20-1 CSAQTQGGTDTQYF TGCAGTGCCCAGACACAGGGAGGAACAGATACGCAGTATTTT
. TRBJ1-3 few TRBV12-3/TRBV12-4 CASSRDGISGNTIYF TGTGCCAGCAGTCGAGACGGGATCTCTGGAAACACCATATATTTT